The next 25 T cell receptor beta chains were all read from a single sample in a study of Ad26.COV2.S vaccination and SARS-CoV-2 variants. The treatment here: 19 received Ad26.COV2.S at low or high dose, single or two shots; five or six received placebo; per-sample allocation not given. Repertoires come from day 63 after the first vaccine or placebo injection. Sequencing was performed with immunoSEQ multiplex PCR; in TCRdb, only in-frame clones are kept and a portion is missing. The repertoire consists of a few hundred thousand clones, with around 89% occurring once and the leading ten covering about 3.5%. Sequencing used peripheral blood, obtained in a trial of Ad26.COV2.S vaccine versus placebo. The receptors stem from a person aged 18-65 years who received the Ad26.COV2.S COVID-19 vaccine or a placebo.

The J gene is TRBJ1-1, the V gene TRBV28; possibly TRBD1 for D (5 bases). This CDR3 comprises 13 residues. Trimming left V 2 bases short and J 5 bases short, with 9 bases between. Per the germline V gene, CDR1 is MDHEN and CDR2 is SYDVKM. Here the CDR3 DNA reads TGTGCCAGCAGTTTAGGGGCTGGTACTGAAGCTTTCTTT. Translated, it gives CASSLGAGTEAFF.

The CDR3 bases are TGTGCCAGCAGCTCACCGGGACTTCCGCGAGAGACCCAGTACTTC. It translates to CASSSPGLPRETQYF. The V call is TRBV6-2 or TRBV6-3, the J call TRBJ2-5; D is perhaps TRBD2 (6 bases). The germline gives CDR1 MNHEY, CDR2 SVGEGT. The CDR3 has 15 residues. V lost 6 bases, J lost 4 bases, and 18 bases lay in between.

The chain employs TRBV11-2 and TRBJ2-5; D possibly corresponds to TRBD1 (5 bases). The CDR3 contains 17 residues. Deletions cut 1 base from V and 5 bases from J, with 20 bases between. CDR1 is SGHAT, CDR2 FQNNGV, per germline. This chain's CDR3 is CASSLVFRAGKGETQYF. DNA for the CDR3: TGTGCCAGCAGCTTAGTCTTTCGGGCAGGGAAGGGGGAGACCCAGTACTTC. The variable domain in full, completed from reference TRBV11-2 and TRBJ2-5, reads EAGVAQSPRYKIIEKRQSVAFWCNPISGHATLYWYQQILGQGPKLLIQFQNNGVVDDSQLPKDRFSAERLKGVDSTLKIQPAKLEDSAVYLCASSLVFRAGKGETQYFGPGTRLLVL.

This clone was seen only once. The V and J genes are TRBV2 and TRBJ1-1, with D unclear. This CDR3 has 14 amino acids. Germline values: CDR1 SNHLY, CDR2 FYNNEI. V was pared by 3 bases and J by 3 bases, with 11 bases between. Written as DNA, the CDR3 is TGTGCCAGCAGTGAGTGGGGATCGTACACTGAAGCTTTCTTT. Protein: CASSEWGSYTEAFF.

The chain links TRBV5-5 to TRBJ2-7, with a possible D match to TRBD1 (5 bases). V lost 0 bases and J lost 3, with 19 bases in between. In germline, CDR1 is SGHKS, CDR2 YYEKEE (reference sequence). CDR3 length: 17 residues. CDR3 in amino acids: CASSLEDGRALVYEQYF. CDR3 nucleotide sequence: TGTGCCAGCAGCTTGGAAGATGGCAGGGCGTTGGTCTACGAGCAGTACTTC. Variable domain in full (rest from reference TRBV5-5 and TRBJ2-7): DAGVTQSPTHLIKTRGQQVTLRCSPISGHKSVSWYQQVLGQGPQFIFQYYEKEERGRGNFPDRFSARQFPNYSSELNVNALLLGDSALYLCASSLEDGRALVYEQYFGPGTRLTVT.

The CDR3 sequence is CAIRTIKQDYGYTF. The CDR3 region has the DNA TGTGCCATCAGGACTATAAAACAAGACTATGGCTACACCTTC. The V call is TRBV10-3, the J call TRBJ1-2; D remains unclear. This CDR3 has 14 amino acids. Trimming removed 6 bases from V and 3 bases from J, with 14 bases in between. Germline assignment: CDR1 ENHRY and CDR2 SYGVKD.

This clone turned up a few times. CDR3 DNA sequence: TGTGCCAGCAGCAGATTACAGGGAGGGAACTATGGCTACACCTTC. Amino acids: CASSRLQGGNYGYTF. V and J are TRBV9 and TRBJ1-2, with a tentative D call TRBD1 (6 bases). The CDR3 runs 15 residues. Trimming left V 4 bases short and J 2 bases short, with 15 bases between. The germline V gene encodes CDR1 SGDLS and CDR2 YYNGEE.

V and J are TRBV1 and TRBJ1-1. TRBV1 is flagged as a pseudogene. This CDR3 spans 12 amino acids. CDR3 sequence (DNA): TGCACCAGCAAACGGGGGAACACTGAAGCTTTCTTT. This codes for CTSKRGNTEAFF.

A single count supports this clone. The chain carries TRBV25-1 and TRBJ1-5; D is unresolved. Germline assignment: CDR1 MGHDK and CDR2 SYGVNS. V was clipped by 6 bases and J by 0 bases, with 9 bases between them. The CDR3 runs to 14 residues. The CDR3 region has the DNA TGTGCCAGCAGCGATAACTATAGCAATCAGCCCCAGCATTTT. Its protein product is CASSDNYSNQPQHF.

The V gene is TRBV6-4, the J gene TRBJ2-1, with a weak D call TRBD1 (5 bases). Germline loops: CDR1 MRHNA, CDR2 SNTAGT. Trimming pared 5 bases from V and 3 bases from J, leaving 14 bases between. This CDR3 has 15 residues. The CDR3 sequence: CASSTTGDSYNEQFF. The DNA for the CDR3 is TGTGCCAGCAGTACCACAGGAGATAGCTACAATGAGCAGTTCTTC.

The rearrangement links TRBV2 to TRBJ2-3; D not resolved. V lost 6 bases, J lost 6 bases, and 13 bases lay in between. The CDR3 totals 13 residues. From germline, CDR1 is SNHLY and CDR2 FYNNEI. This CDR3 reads CASRGEHFDTQYF. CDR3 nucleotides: TGTGCCAGCAGGGGCGAGCATTTCGATACGCAGTATTTT.

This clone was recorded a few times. CDR3 in amino acids: CASRPPGQGSSPLHF. The CDR3 DNA reads as TGTGCCAGCAGGCCTCCGGGACAGGGGAGTTCACCCCTCCACTTT. J is TRBJ1-6 and V is TRBV6-5; 10 bases line up with TRBD1. J gave up 9 bases and V 6 bases, and 8 bases lay outside the gene matches. The CDR3 is 15 residues long. Germline V gives CDR1 MNHEY, CDR2 SVGAGI.

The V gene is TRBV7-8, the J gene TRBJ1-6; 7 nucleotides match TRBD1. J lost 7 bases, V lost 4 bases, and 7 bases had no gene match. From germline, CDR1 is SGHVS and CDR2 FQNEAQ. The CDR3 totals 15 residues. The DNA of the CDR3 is TGTGCCAGCAGCTCTCTCCGGGGACAGAATTCACCCCTCCACTTT. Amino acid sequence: CASSSLRGQNSPLHF.

The CDR3 loop reads CASTVSNQPQHF. Here the CDR3 DNA reads TGTGCCTCCACGGTTAGCAATCAGCCCCAGCATTTT. The chain links TRBV30 to TRBJ1-5; D gene unclear. The germline CDR1 and CDR2 sequences are GTSNPN and SVGIG (reference sequence). With 7 bases removed from V and 0 bases from J, the gap between germline ends came to 7 bases. This CDR3 region has 12 residues.

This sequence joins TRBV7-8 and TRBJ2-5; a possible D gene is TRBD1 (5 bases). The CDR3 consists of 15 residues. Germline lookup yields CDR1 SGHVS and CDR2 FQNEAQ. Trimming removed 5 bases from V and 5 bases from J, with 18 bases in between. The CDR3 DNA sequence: TGTGCCAGCAGCGGGGCGCGAAGGCCGTGGGAGACCCAGTACTTC. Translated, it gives CASSGARRPWETQYF.

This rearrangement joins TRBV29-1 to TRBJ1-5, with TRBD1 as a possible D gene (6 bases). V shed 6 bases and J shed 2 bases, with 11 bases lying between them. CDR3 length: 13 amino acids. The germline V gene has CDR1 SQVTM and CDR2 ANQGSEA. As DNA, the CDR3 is TGCAGCGTCGCAGGGGATCGCAATCAGCCCCAGCATTTT. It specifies CSVAGDRNQPQHF.

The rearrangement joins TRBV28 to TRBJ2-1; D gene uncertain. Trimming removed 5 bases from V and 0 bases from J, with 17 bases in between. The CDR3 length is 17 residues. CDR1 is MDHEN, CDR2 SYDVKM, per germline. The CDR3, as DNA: TGTGCCAGCAGTCTGACGGTGGGAATTTCCTCCTACAATGAGCAGTTCTTC. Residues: CASSLTVGISSYNEQFF.

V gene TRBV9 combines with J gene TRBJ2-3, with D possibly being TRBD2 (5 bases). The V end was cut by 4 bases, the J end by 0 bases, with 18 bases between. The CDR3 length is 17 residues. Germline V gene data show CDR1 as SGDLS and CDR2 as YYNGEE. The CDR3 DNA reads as TGTGCCAGCAGCCACCCGCACGGGGTATCTAGCACAGATACGCAGTATTTT. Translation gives CASSHPHGVSSTDTQYF. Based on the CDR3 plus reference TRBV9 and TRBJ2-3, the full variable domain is DSGVTQTPKHLITATGQRVTLRCSPRSGDLSVYWYQQSLDQGLQFLIQYYNGEERAKGNILERFSAQQFPDLHSELNLSSLELGDSALYFCASSHPHGVSSTDTQYFGPGTRLTVL.

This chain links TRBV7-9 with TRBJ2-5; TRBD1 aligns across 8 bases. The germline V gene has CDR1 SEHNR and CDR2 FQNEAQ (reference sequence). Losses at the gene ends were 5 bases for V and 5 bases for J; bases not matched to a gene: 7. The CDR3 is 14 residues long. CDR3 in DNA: TGTGCCAGCAGCACACAGGGGGTCGAGGAGACCCAGTACTTC. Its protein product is CASSTQGVEETQYF.

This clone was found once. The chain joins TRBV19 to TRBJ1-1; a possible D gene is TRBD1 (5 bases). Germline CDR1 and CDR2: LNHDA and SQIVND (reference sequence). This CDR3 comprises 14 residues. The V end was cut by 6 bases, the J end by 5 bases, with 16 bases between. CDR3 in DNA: TGTGCCAGTAGAAAGCTGGGGCTGGAAACTGAAGCTTTCTTT. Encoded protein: CASRKLGLETEAFF.

The CDR3 protein is CASSLRRGSARGYTF. The DNA of the CDR3 is TGTGCCAGCAGCTTAAGGCGTGGCTCGGCCCGAGGCTACACCTTC. The chain employs TRBV7-8 and TRBJ1-2; no definite D call. The CDR3 totals 15 residues. The V end lost 2 bases, the J end lost 8 bases, and 18 bases lay between the germline ends. Germline V gene data show CDR1 as SGHVS and CDR2 as FQNEAQ. The whole variable domain, filled in from reference TRBV7-8 and TRBJ1-2, reads GAGVSQSPRYKVAKRGQDVALRCDPISGHVSLFWYQQALGQGPEFLTYFQNEAQLDKSGLPSDRFFAERPEGSVSTLKIQRTQQEDSAVYLCASSLRRGSARGYTFGSGTRLTVV.

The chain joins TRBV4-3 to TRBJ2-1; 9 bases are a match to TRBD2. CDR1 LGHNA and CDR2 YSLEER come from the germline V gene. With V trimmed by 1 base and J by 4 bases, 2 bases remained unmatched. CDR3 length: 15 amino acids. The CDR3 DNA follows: TGCGCCAGCAGCCAAGGTCTAGCGGGGTACAATGAGCAGTTCTTC. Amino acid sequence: CASSQGLAGYNEQFF.

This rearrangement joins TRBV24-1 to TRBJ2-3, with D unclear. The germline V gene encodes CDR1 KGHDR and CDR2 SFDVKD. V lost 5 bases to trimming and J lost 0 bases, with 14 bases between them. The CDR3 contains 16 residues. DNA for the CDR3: TGTGCCACCAGTGCCCCTTCGGCGGATAGCACAGATACGCAGTATTTT. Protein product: CATSAPSADSTDTQYF.

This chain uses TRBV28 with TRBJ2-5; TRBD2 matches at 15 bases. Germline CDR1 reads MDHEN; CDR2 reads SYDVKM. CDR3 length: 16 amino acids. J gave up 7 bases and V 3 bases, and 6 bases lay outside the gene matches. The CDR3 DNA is TGTGCCAGCAGTTTGGGACTAGCGGGGGGTGGTGGGACCCAGTACTTC. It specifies CASSLGLAGGGGTQYF.

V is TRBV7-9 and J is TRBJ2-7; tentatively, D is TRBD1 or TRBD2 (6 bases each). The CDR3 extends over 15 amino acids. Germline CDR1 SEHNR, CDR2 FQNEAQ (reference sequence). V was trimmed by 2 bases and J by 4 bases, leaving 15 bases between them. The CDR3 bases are TGTGCCAGCAGCTTATACATGGGGGGCGGGTACGAGCAGTACTTC. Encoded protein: CASSLYMGGGYEQYF.